The present entry profiles one T cell receptor (beta chain) with its context. Its antigen specificity is not known. No per-base quality is available; no much larger clone lies one base away. Related bone marrow donors provided peripheral blood samples on the day of marrow donation. Peripheral blood and bone marrow mononuclear cells were isolated by Ficoll-Hypaque density centrifugation and were cryopreserved. The sample is drawn from a study of T cells after posttransplantation cyclophosphamide (dated by TCRdb to the mid-2010s). Background for the entire study: The study tracked T cell repertoire reconstitution by TRB sequencing after myeloablative bone marrow transplantation using posttransplantation cyclophosphamide as GVHD prophylaxis. In 3 patients, TRB sequencing was also performed on up to about 3 more blood samples taken 2 to 5.2 years after transplant, and in several patients, pretransplant blood was also TRB-sequenced. TRB sequencing was performed on blood from all 35 or so PTCy patients with 1-year posttransplant specimens. TRA and TRB clonality were tightly correlated in 9 or 10 samples, so subsequent TCR analyses focused on TRB only. Samples from 35 PTCy-treated patients and 16 related bone marrow donors of those patients were subjected to antigen receptor sequencing. Public TRB sequences were searched against a database of over 3,000 sequences associated with responses to pathogens, tumor antigens, self-antigens and alloantigens. What the work shows at the level of the full study, not this receptor alone: The TRB repertoires of T cells infiltrating skin or GI tract showed only limited overlap with the TRB repertoires of T cells in blood. Donor-recipient similarity was low at 1-2 months but increased during the first year, and donor CD8+ memory clones often dominated later blood repertoires. Across about 40 patients, TRB clonality was highly associated with recipient CMV seropositivity and CMV reactivation, and PTCy diversity was similar to diversity in CNI/methotrexate controls.

Genomic DNA was the input for TRB sequencing, which was run either with the immunoSEQ assay at survey resolution or with the hsTCRB kit. As for the authors' bioinformatics: The immunoSEQ software handled the initial read processing, while the LymphoSeq R package was used for the repertoire analyses. Clonality was computed as 1 minus normalized Shannon entropy; Gini coefficient was also calculated for each TRB dataset. Phenotypes of unsorted samples were inferred by mapping TRB sequences from sorted subsets of the recipient or donor onto the same recipient's unsorted samples. TCRdb provides this immuneACCESS table in a form limited to in-frame rearrangements. Some clones are lacking; in checked studies, under half of them reflect an unresolved V gene, and why the rest are absent is not known. The V and J calls and the clone size are those of that table, but D and trimming were determined from the DNA. The table for this sample lists around 47,000 clones; 90% to 95% of them were counted only once. Jointly, the top ten make up 2.5% to 3% of the sample.

V is shortened by 1 base, J by 6 bases, and the region joining them spans 13 bases. The CDR3 numbers 13 residues from cysteine through phenylalanine. The DNA shown is the 39-base CDR3, in frame from base 1. In the germline V gene, CDR1 corresponds to SQVTM and CDR2 to ANQGSEA. Source material: PBMCs. The origin of this receptor is a woman in her twenties or thirties in good health and a related stem cell transplant donor. The rearrangement combines TRBV29-1 with TRBJ2-7, and the D gene may be TRBD2, 6 bases matching. The DNA sequence is as follows: TGCAGCGTTGAAGTGGGCCTCGGGAGCGAGCAGTACTTC. Translated, this is CSVEVGLGSEQYF.